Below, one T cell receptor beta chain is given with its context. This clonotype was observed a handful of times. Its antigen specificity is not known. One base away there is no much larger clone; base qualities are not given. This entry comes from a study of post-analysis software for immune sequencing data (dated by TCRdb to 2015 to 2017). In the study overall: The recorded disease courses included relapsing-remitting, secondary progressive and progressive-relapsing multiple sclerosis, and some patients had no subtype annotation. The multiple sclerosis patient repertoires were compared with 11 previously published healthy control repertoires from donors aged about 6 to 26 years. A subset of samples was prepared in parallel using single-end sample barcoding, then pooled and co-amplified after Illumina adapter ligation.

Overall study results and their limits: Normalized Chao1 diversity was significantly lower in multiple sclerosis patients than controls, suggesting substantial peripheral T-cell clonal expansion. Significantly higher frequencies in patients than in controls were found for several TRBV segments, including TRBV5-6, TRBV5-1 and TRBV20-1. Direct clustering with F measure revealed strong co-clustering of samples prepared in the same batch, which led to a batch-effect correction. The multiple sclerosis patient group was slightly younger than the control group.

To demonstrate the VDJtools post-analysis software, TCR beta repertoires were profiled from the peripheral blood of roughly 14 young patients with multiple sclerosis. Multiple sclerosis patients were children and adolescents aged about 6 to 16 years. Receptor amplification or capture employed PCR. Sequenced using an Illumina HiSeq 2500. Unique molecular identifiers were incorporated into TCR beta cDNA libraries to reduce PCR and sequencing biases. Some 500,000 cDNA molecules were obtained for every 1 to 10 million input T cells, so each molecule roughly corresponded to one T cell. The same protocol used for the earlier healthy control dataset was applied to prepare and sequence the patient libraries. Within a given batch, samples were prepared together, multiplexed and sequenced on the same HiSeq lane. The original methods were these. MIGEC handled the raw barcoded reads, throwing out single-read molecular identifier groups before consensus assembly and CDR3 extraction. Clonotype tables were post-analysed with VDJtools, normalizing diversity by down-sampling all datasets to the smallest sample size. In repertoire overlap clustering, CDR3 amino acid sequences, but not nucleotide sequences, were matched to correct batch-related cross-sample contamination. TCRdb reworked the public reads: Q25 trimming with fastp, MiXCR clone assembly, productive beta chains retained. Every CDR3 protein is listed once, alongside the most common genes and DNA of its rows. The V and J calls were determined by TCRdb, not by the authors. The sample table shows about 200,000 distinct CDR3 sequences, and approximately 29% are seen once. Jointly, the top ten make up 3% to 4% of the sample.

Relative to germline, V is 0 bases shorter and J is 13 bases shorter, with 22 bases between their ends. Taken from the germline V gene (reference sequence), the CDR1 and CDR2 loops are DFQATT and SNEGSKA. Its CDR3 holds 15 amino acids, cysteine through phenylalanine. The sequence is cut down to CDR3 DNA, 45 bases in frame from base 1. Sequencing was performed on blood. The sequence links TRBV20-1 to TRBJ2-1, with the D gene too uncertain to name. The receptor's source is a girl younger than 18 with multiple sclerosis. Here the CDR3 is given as CSARDLLEDQETQFF. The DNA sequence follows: TGCAGTGCTAGAGATCTTCTAGAGGATCAAGAGACCCAGTTCTTC.